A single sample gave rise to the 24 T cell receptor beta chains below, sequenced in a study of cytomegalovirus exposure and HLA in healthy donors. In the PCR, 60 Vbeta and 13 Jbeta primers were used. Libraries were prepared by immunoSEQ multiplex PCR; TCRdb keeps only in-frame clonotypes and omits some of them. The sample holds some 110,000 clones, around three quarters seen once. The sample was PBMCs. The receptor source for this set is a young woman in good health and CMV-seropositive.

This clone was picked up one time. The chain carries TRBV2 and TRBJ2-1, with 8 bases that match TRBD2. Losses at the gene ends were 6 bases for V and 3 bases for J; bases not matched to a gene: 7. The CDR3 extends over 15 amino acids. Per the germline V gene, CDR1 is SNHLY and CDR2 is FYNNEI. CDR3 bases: TGTGCCAGCAGGAGACTAGCGTCGCTCTACAATGAGCAGTTCTTC. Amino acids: CASRRLASLYNEQFF.

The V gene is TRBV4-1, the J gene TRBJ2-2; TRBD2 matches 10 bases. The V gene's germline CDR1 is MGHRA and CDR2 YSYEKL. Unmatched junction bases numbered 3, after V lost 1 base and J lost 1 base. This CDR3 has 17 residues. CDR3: CASSQVGLAENTGELFF. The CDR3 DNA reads TGCGCCAGCAGCCAAGTCGGACTAGCGGAGAACACCGGGGAGCTGTTTTTT.

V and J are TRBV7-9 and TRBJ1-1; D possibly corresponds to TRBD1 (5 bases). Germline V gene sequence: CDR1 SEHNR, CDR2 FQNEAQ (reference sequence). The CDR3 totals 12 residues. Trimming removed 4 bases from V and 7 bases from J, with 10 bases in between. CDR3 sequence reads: CASSWGLVEAFF. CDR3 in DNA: TGTGCCAGCAGCTGGGGCCTGGTTGAAGCTTTCTTT.

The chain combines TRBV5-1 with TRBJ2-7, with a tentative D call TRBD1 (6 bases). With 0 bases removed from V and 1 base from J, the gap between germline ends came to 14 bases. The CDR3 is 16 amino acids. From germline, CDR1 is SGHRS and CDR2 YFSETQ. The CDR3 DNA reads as TGCGCCAGCAGCTTGGGCCCTCGGGACATATCCTACGAGCAGTACTTC. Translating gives CASSLGPRDISYEQYF.

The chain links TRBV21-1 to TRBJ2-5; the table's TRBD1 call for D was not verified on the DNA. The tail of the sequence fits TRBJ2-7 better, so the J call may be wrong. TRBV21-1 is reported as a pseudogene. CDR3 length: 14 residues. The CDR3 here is CASSKEDRVHEQYF. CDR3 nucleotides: TGTGCCAGCAGCAAAGAGGACAGGGTCCACGAGCAGTACTTC.

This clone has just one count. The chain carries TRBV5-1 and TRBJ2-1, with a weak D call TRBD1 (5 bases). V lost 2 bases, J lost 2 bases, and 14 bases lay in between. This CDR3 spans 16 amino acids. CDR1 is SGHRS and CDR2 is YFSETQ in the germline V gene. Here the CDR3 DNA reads TGCGCCAGCAGCTTTCAGGGCCCATTGACCTACAATGAGCAGTTCTTC. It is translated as CASSFQGPLTYNEQFF. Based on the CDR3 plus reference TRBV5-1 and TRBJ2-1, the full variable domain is KAGVTQTPRYLIKTRGQQVTLSCSPISGHRSVSWYQQTPGQGLQFLFEYFSETQRNKGNFPGRFSGRQFSNSRSEMNVSTLELGDSALYLCASSFQGPLTYNEQFFGPGTRLTVL.

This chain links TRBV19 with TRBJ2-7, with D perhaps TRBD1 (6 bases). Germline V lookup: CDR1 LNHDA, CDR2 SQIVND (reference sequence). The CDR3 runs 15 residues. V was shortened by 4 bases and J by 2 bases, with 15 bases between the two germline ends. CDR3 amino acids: CASSNHREPTYEQYF. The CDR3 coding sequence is TGTGCCAGTAGTAATCACAGGGAGCCAACCTACGAGCAGTACTTC.

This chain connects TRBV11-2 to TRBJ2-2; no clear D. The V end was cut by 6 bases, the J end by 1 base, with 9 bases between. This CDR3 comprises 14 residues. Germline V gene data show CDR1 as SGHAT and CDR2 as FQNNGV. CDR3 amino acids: CASSPSLNTGELFF. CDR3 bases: TGTGCCAGCAGTCCTAGTCTGAACACCGGGGAGCTGTTTTTT.

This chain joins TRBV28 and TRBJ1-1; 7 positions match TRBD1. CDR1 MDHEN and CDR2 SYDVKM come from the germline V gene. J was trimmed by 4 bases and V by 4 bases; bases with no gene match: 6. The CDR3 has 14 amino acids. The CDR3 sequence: CASSSTGVGTEAFF. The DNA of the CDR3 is TGTGCCAGCAGTTCTACAGGGGTGGGCACTGAAGCTTTCTTT.

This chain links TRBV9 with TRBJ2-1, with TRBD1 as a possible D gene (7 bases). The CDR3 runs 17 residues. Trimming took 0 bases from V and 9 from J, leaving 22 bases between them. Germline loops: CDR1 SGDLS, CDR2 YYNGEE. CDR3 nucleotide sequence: TGTGCCAGCAGCGTAGTTTCTAGCGCTAAAAGACAGGGTGAGCAGTTCTTC. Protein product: CASSVVSSAKRQGEQFF.

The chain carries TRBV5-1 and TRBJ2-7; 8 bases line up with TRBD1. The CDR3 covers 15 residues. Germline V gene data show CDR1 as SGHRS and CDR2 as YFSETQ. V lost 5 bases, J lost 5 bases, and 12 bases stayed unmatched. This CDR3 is CASRGFLTGDNEQYF. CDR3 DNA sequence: TGCGCCAGCAGGGGATTCTTGACAGGGGATAACGAGCAGTACTTC.

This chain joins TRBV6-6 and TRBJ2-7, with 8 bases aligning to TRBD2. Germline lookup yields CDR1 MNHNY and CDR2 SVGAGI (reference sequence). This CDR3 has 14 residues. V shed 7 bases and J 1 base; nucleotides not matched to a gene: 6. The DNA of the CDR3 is TGTGCCAGCATCGCCGGGACTAGGTCCTACGAGCAGTACTTC. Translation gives CASIAGTRSYEQYF.

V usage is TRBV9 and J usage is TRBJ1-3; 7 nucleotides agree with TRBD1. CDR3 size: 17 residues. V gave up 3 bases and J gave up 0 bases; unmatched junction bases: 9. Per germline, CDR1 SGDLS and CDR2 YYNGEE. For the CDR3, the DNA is TGTGCCAGCAGCGCCACAGGGGCCCTGTCCTCTGGAAACACCATATATTTT. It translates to CASSATGALSSGNTIYF.

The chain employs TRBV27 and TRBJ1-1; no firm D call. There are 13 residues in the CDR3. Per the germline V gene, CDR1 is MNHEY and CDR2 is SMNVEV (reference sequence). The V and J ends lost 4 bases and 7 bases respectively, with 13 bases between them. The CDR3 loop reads CASSYPDTVEAFF. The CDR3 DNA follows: TGTGCCAGCAGTTATCCCGACACGGTTGAAGCTTTCTTT.

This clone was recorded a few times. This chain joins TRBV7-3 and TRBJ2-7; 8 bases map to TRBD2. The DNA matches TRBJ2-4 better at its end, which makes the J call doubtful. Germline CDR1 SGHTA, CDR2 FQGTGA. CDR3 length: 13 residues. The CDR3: CASSLPGTSIQYF. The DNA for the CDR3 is TGTGCCAGCAGCTTACCCGGGACTAGCATTCAGTACTTC.

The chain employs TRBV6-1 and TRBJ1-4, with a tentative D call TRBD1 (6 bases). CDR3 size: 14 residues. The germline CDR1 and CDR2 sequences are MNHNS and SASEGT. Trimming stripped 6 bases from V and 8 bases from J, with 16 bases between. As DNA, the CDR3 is TGTGCCAGCAGCGAAACAGGGAATGGGGAAAAACTGTTTTTT. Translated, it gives CASSETGNGEKLFF.

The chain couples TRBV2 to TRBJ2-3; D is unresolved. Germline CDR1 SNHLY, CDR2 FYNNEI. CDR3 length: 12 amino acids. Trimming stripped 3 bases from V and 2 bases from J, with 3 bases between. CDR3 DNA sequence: TGTGCCAGCAGTGACAACACAGATACGCAGTATTTT. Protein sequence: CASSDNTDTQYF. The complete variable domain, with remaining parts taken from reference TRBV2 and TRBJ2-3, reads EPEVTQTPSHQVTQMGQEVILRCVPISNHLYFYWYRQILGQKVEFLVSFYNNEISEKSEIFDDQFSVERPDGSNFTLKIRSTKLEDSAMYFCASSDNTDTQYFGPGTRLTVL.

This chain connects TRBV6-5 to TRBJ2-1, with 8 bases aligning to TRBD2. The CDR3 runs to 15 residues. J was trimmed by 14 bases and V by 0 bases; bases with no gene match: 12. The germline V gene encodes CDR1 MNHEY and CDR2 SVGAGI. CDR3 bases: TGTGCCAGCAGTTACTCCCGCGGAGCGGGAGACGGGGAGTTCTTC. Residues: CASSYSRGAGDGEFF.

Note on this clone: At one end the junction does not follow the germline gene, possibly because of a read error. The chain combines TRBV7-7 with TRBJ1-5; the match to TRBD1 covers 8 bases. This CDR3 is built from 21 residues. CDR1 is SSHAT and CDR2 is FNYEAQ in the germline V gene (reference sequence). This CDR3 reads CASSDWIRDRGDEYSNQPQHF. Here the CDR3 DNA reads TGTGCTAGCAGCGATTGGATACGTGACAGGGGAGACGAATATAGCAATCAGCCCCAGCATTTT.

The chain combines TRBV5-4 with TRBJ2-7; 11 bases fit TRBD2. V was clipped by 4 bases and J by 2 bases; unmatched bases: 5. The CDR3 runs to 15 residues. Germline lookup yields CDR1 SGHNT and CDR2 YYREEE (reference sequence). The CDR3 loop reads CASSAGTSGPYEQYF. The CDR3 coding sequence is TGTGCCAGCAGCGCAGGGACTAGCGGTCCCTACGAGCAGTACTTC.

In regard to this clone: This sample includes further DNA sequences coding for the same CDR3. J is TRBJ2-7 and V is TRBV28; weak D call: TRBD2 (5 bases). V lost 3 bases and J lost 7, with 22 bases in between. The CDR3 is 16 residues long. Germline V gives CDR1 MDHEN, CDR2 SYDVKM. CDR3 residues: CASSLGASRKLGEQYF. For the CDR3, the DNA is TGTGCCAGCAGTTTGGGTGCTAGCCGGAAGTTGGGTGAGCAGTACTTC.

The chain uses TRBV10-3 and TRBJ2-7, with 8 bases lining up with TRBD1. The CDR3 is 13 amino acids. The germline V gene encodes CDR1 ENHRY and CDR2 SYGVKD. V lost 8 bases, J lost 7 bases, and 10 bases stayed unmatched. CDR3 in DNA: TGTGCCATCGGACAGGGTCCGGTGGGGGAGCAGTACTTC. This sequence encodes CAIGQGPVGEQYF.

CDR3 nucleotides: TGTGCCAGCAGTTACTCGGGACAGTCTGGAAACACCATATATTTT. It specifies CASSYSGQSGNTIYF. The chain links TRBV6-5 to TRBJ1-3, with 7 nucleotides matching TRBD1. CDR3 length: 15 residues. The V and J ends lost 0 bases and 1 base, in that order; junction bases with no gene match: 0. Germline-derived CDR1 and CDR2 are MNHEY and SVGAGI.

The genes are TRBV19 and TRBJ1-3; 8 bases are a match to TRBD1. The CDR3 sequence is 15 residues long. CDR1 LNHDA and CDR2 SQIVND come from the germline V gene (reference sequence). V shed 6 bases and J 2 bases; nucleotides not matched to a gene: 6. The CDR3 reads CASSLGQGAGNTIYF. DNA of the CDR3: TGTGCCAGTAGCCTCGGACAGGGAGCTGGAAACACCATATATTTT.